One sample yielded the 7 T cell receptor beta chains listed below, sequenced in a study of spatial heterogeneity in lung cancer. TCRdb redid the calling of the 5' RACE reads with MiXCR, one entry per CDR3 protein. Among some 14,000 distinct CDR3 sequences listed, less than 6.5% were seen once. Time point described: sample taken at primary tumor resection. Which antigens these TCRs recognize remains unknown. The study's findings and limits: Counts of expanded alpha and beta TCRs within tumors tracked the tumor nonsynonymous mutation count.

The material was lung tumor tissue, obtained at surgery. The receptor source for this set is a female donor with early-stage non-small cell lung cancer.

This clonotype was counted ten times or more. This beta chain slipped into a library made for alpha chains as a stray read, so its size is not meaningful. This chain uses TRBV7-2 with TRBJ2-4, with D tentatively TRBD2 (6 bases). V lost 5 bases and J 1 base, leaving 6 bases between the germline ends. The germline gives CDR1 SGHTA, CDR2 FQGNSA. This CDR3 spans 13 amino acids. DNA for the CDR3: TGTGCCAGCAGCGGGGGGGCCAAAAACATTCAGTACTTC. Translation: CASSGGAKNIQYF. The full variable domain, with the rest looked up from reference TRBV7-2 and TRBJ2-4, is GAGVSQSPSNKVTEKGKDVELRCDPISGHTALYWYRQSLGQGLEFLIYFQGNSAPDKSGLPSDRFSAERTGGSVSTLTIQRTQQEDSAVYLCASSGGAKNIQYFGAGTRLSVL.

This clonotype was observed many times. This beta chain is an unintended read in a library built for alpha chains; its size means little. The gene calls are TRBV11-2 and TRBJ1-1, with 11 bases lining up with TRBD1. V lost 4 bases, J lost 5 bases, and 6 bases stayed unmatched. Germline assignment: CDR1 SGHAT and CDR2 FQNNGV. The CDR3 sequence is 15 residues long. CDR3 sequence reads: CASSSIRDRGTEAFF. The CDR3 DNA is TGTGCCAGCAGCTCAATACGGGACAGGGGGACTGAAGCTTTCTTT.

In its sample, this clonotype was seen many times. This beta chain is an off-target read within a library intended for alpha chains, so its frequency means little. The chain couples TRBV6-5 to TRBJ2-5; weak D call: TRBD1 (6 bases). V dropped 11 bases and J dropped 5 bases, with 18 bases sitting between them. This CDR3 spans 13 amino acids. CDR1 is MNHEY and CDR2 is SVGAGI in the germline V gene. The CDR3 region is CAVTATGSETQYF. CDR3 nucleotides: TGTGCCGTTACAGCGACAGGATCGGAGACCCAGTACTTC.

This clonotype was detected many times. For a library built for alpha chains, this beta chain is a stray read; little rests on its size. This chain uses TRBV18 with TRBJ1-2, with D hard to call. The CDR3 covers 15 residues. Germline V lookup: CDR1 KGHSH, CDR2 LQKENI. V was pared by 3 bases and J by 0 bases, with 11 bases between. The CDR3 loop is CASSPEGIANYGYTF. Here the CDR3 DNA reads TGTGCCAGCTCACCGGAGGGAATCGCTAACTATGGCTACACCTTC.

This clonotype appeared many times. Since it is a stray read in a library aimed at alpha chains, this beta chain has a size that is not meaningful. The chain employs TRBV6-5 and TRBJ1-1; D unclear. Germline assignment: CDR1 MNHEY and CDR2 SVGAGI. The V end was cut by 0 bases, the J end by 1 base, with 18 bases between. The CDR3 covers 18 residues. CDR3 DNA sequence: TGTGCCAGCAGTTACTCCGCCCTTGGTCAGCGGGGGAACACTGAAGCTTTCTTT. It codes for CASSYSALGQRGNTEAFF.

This clonotype was detected many times. This beta chain came through as a stray read in a library set up for alpha chains, and its size says little. This chain links TRBV30 with TRBJ1-2; D gene unclear. Deletions cut 1 base from V and 6 bases from J, with 9 bases between. The germline gives CDR1 GTSNPN, CDR2 SVGIG (reference sequence). The CDR3 runs 12 residues. In DNA form, the CDR3 reads TGTGCCTGGAGTGACCGCGATGATGGCTACACCTTC. Translation gives CAWSDRDDGYTF.

In the case of this clonotype: Found in a library prepared for alpha chains, this beta chain is an off-target read, and its abundance has little meaning. This chain uses TRBV7-8 with TRBJ2-7, with D possibly called TRBD1 or TRBD2 (5 bases each). V lost 5 bases to trimming and J lost 0 bases, with 8 bases between them. The CDR3 runs to 13 residues. The germline V gene encodes CDR1 SGHVS and CDR2 FQNEAQ. This CDR3 is CASSIGASYEQYF. DNA for the CDR3: TGTGCCAGCAGCATCGGGGCCTCCTACGAGCAGTACTTC.